This TCR beta chain derives from a study of blood T cell repertoires in COVID-19. How the authors handled the data: Reference gene primers were amplified, and this amplification served to estimate nucleated cell counts. The data were produced by immunoSEQ multiplex PCR, yet TCRdb's version contains in-frame clones alone and is incomplete. Clone size and V and J calls were adopted from that table, with D and trimming inferred from the DNA. The sample includes roughly 150,000 clones, roughly 88% of them seen just once. Germline loops: CDR1 LNHDA, CDR2 SQIVND (reference sequence). Losses at the gene ends were 6 bases for V and 2 bases for J; bases not matched to a gene: 13. The CDR3 spans 17 residues.

Sequencing used peripheral blood. The TCR sequence derives from a woman aged 45-65 years in a cohort sampled during active or convalescent COVID-19. The rearrangement joins TRBV19 to TRBJ2-3, with 8 bases matching TRBD1. The CDR3 loop is CASSLSSDRGFTDTQYF. The CDR3 DNA sequence: TGTGCCAGTAGCCTTTCCTCTGACAGGGGATTCACAGATACGCAGTATTTT.